The 15 T cell receptor beta chains below were found in one sample sequenced in a study of blood T cell repertoires in COVID-19. Sequenced by immunoSEQ multiplex PCR; TCRdb stores in-frame clones only, minus some. Among about 300,000 clones listed, roughly 87% were seen once. The sample consisted of peripheral blood. The receptors here all came from a young man with active or convalescent COVID-19.

This rearrangement joins TRBV29-1 to TRBJ1-1; 7 bases map to TRBD1. There are 14 residues in the CDR3. Germline loops: CDR1 SQVTM, CDR2 ANQGSEA. The ends lost 4 bases at V and 1 base at J; junction bases unmatched: 6. The CDR3 loop reads CSVVAGGTNTEAFF. DNA for the CDR3: TGCAGCGTTGTCGCAGGGGGGACGAACACTGAAGCTTTCTTT.

This clone was seen just once. J is TRBJ2-1 and V is TRBV11-2, with TRBD2 matching over 11 bases. Germline V gene data show CDR1 as SGHAT and CDR2 as FQNNGV. The V segment lost 6 bases and the J segment 4 bases; nucleotides outside the gene matches: 5. This CDR3 is built from 15 residues. CDR3 DNA: TGTGCCAGCAGACCTATAGCGGGAGGGTACAATGAGCAGTTCTTC. Translating it yields CASRPIAGGYNEQFF. The variable domain in full, completed from reference TRBV11-2 and TRBJ2-1, reads EAGVAQSPRYKIIEKRQSVAFWCNPISGHATLYWYQQILGQGPKLLIQFQNNGVVDDSQLPKDRFSAERLKGVDSTLKIQPAKLEDSAVYLCASRPIAGGYNEQFFGPGTRLTVL.

V and J are TRBV5-5 and TRBJ1-1, with a possible D match to TRBD1 (6 bases). Germline values: CDR1 SGHKS, CDR2 YYEKEE (reference sequence). The V end was cut by 0 bases, the J end by 3 bases, with 18 bases between. The CDR3 runs to 17 residues. Here the CDR3 reads CASSLDSQGPTYTEAFF. The CDR3 region has the DNA TGTGCCAGCAGCTTGGATTCGCAGGGGCCAACTTACACTGAAGCTTTCTTT.

This chain links TRBV7-9 with TRBJ1-6, with D maybe TRBD1 (5 bases). The CDR3 totals 14 residues. The germline V gene has CDR1 SEHNR and CDR2 FQNEAQ (reference sequence). V was pared by 5 bases and J by 9 bases, with 14 bases between. CDR3 sequence: CASSDGLGGSPLHF. The CDR3 nucleotides are TGTGCCAGCAGCGACGGGCTGGGGGGTTCACCCCTCCACTTT.

This chain connects TRBV10-3 to TRBJ2-7; D possibly corresponds to TRBD1 (6 bases). The germline V gene has CDR1 ENHRY and CDR2 SYGVKD. The V gene lost 9 bases and the J gene lost 3 bases, with 18 bases spanning the gap. This CDR3 has 14 amino acids. As DNA, the CDR3 is TGTGCCATTGACCGGGACACACGTAACTACGAGCAGTACTTC. This codes for CAIDRDTRNYEQYF.

V is TRBV7-8 and J is TRBJ2-1; 10 nucleotides align to TRBD2. The V segment lost 4 bases and the J segment 4 bases; nucleotides outside the gene matches: 1. This CDR3 has 14 residues. The germline gives CDR1 SGHVS, CDR2 FQNEAQ. CDR3 nucleotides: TGTGCCAGCAGCTCACTAGCGGGATACAATGAGCAGTTCTTC. Amino acids: CASSSLAGYNEQFF. Filled out from reference TRBV7-8 and TRBJ2-1, the complete variable domain reads GAGVSQSPRYKVAKRGQDVALRCDPISGHVSLFWYQQALGQGPEFLTYFQNEAQLDKSGLPSDRFFAERPEGSVSTLKIQRTQQEDSAVYLCASSSLAGYNEQFFGPGTRLTVL.

V usage is TRBV7-9 and J usage is TRBJ2-1, with unresolved D. The CDR3 extends over 14 amino acids. In germline, CDR1 is SEHNR, CDR2 FQNEAQ (reference sequence). Trimming took 5 bases from V and 10 from J, leaving 18 bases between them. The CDR3 nucleotides are TGTGCCAGCAGCCCCACGACCACGGCGGCGGAGCAGTTCTTC. Translation gives CASSPTTTAAEQFF. Full variable domain (outside the CDR3, taken from reference TRBV7-9 and TRBJ2-1): DTGVSQNPRHKITKRGQNVTFRCDPISEHNRLYWYRQTLGQGPEFLTYFQNEAQLEKSRLLSDRFSAERPKGSFSTLEIQRTEQGDSAMYLCASSPTTTAAEQFFGPGTRLTVL.

The J gene is TRBJ1-1, the V gene TRBV6-2 or TRBV6-3, with D perhaps matching TRBD1 (6 bases). The ends were cut back, 0 bases at V and 1 base at J, with 18 bases in the middle. Germline V gives CDR1 MNHEY, CDR2 SVGEGT. The CDR3 runs 18 residues. CDR3 DNA: TGTGCCAGCAGTTACTCCAGGGGAATGACGGGGAAGAACACTGAAGCTTTCTTT. This gives the protein CASSYSRGMTGKNTEAFF.

This chain joins TRBV6-5 and TRBJ2-2, with D unresolved. The CDR3 runs to 13 residues. Germline CDR1 reads MNHEY; CDR2 reads SVGAGI. V was cut by 7 bases and J by 0 bases, with 6 bases left in between. This CDR3 is CASMTTNTGELFF. The CDR3 DNA follows: TGTGCCAGCATGACAACGAACACCGGGGAGCTGTTTTTT.

The gene calls are TRBV6-1 and TRBJ2-1; the match to TRBD1 covers 9 bases. The CDR3 runs 15 residues. Per the germline V gene, CDR1 is MNHNS and CDR2 is SASEGT. The J segment lost 6 bases and the V segment lost 3 bases, leaving 6 bases of the junction unmatched. The CDR3 DNA reads TGTGCCAGCAGTGATGAGACAGGGGGATTCAATGAGCAGTTCTTC. Translation gives CASSDETGGFNEQFF.

The CDR3 coding sequence is TGCGCCAGCAGCCACCTCGGACAGGGCAAGTTCTTC. It encodes CASSHLGQGKFF. The V and J genes are TRBV4-1 and TRBJ2-1, with TRBD1 matching 8 bases. Trimming cost V 3 bases and J 14 bases; bases outside gene matches: 6. The CDR3 has 12 residues. Germline V gives CDR1 MGHRA, CDR2 YSYEKL.

The gene calls are TRBV6-6 and TRBJ1-2, with TRBD1 as a possible D gene (5 bases). The CDR3 is 15 amino acids. V was trimmed by 5 bases and J by 3 bases, leaving 16 bases between them. Germline values: CDR1 MNHNY, CDR2 SVGAGI (reference sequence). The CDR3, as DNA: TGTGCCAGCAGTCTTGGACAACCCTCGGACTATGGCTACACCTTC. Encoded protein: CASSLGQPSDYGYTF.

The V gene is TRBV5-1, the J gene TRBJ2-1; a weak D match, TRBD2 (6 bases). V lost 0 bases to trimming and J lost 7 bases, with 17 bases between them. The CDR3 loop spans 16 amino acids. Germline V gives CDR1 SGHRS, CDR2 YFSETQ. CDR3 nucleotide sequence: TGCGCCAGCAGCTTGGACACTAGGGGACTTAAAAATGAGCAGTTCTTC. Amino acids: CASSLDTRGLKNEQFF.

This clone was counted many times. The V and J genes are TRBV5-4 and TRBJ1-2; 11 bases line up with TRBD1. Germline CDR1 reads SGHNT; CDR2 reads YYREEE (reference sequence). V was pared by 4 bases and J by 4 bases, with 6 bases of the junction left unmatched. The CDR3 has 15 residues. CDR3 in DNA: TGTGCCAGCAGCCAAGGACAGGGGGCTGGCTATGGCTACACCTTC. Translation: CASSQGQGAGYGYTF.

The V gene is TRBV2, the J gene TRBJ1-2, with D uncertain. Germline loops: CDR1 SNHLY, CDR2 FYNNEI. V was trimmed by 4 bases and J by 5 bases, leaving 11 bases between them. The CDR3 spans 13 residues. CDR3 region: CASSAGNWYGYTF. The CDR3 DNA reads as TGTGCCAGCAGTGCGGGGAATTGGTATGGCTACACCTTC.